Listed below are T cell receptor beta chains from one sample, sequenced in a study of T cell responses to AZD1222 COVID-19 vaccine. Assay used: immunoSEQ multiplex PCR; TCRdb lists only in-frame clones, some missing. The sample shows some 93,000 clones, approximately 88% of them seen only once. The material sequenced was peripheral blood, taken 28 days after the second AZD1222 dose. The receptors come from an adult who received the AZD1222 COVID-19 vaccine. Both conserved end residues are part of each CDR3. A D gene is named only where the DNA matches it firmly. Clone size is shown for a subset of rows, as once, few, many or a class of expanded clone.

clone size: NA
D gene: NA
V gene: TRBV9
J gene: TRBJ2-1
CDR3 protein: CASSVGFGGGAAFF
CDR3 DNA: NA

clone size: NA
D gene: NA
V gene: TRBV18
J gene: TRBJ1-2
CDR3 protein: CASSPDMGYYGYTF
CDR3 DNA: TGTGCCAGCTCACCCGATATGGGTTACTATGGCTACACCTTC

clone size: NA
D gene: NA
V gene: TRBV9
J gene: TRBJ1-5
CDR3 protein: CASSGGWGQQPQHF
CDR3 DNA: TGTGCCAGCAGCGGTGGGTGGGGGCAACAGCCCCAGCATTTT

clone size: NA
D gene: NA
V gene: TRBV10-3
J gene: TRBJ1-5
CDR3 protein: CAISPNREQPQHF
CDR3 DNA: TGTGCCATCAGCCCGAACAGGGAGCAGCCCCAGCATTTT

clone size: NA
D gene: NA
V gene: TRBV5-1
J gene: TRBJ1-4
CDR3 protein: CASRRESNEKLFF
CDR3 DNA: TGCGCCAGCAGGAGGGAATCTAATGAAAAACTGTTTTTT

clone size: NA
D gene: TRBD1
V gene: TRBV13
J gene: TRBJ2-7
CDR3 protein: CASSSWTGANYEQYF
CDR3 DNA: TGTGCCAGCAGCTCCTGGACAGGGGCCAACTACGAGCAGTACTTC

clone size: NA
D gene: TRBD2
V gene: TRBV7-9
J gene: TRBJ2-3
CDR3 protein: CASSPLAGGTDTQYF
CDR3 DNA: TGTGCCAGCAGCCCGCTAGCGGGAGGGACAGATACGCAGTATTTT

clone size: NA
D gene: NA
V gene: TRBV19
J gene: TRBJ1-5
CDR3 protein: CASSIEGLNPNQPQHF
CDR3 DNA: TGTGCCAGTAGTATCGAGGGGCTTAACCCTAATCAGCCCCAGCATTTT

clone size: NA
D gene: NA
V gene: TRBV18
J gene: TRBJ2-3
CDR3 protein: CASSRSLATDTQYF
CDR3 DNA: TGTGCCAGCTCACGTTCTCTAGCCACAGATACGCAGTATTTT

clone size: NA
D gene: NA
V gene: TRBV2
J gene: TRBJ2-3
CDR3 protein: CASSARLGGTQYF
CDR3 DNA: TGTGCCAGCAGCGCAAGACTGGGGGGTACGCAGTATTTT

clone size: NA
D gene: TRBD1
V gene: TRBV28
J gene: TRBJ2-1
CDR3 protein: CASSQSITGGAEQFF
CDR3 DNA: TGTGCCAGCAGTCAGTCGATAACAGGGGGCGCTGAGCAGTTCTTC

clone size: NA
D gene: TRBD1
V gene: TRBV7-8
J gene: TRBJ1-2
CDR3 protein: CASSLAATGPLYGYTF
CDR3 DNA: TGTGCCAGCAGCTTAGCCGCGACAGGGCCCCTCTATGGCTACACCTTC

clone size: NA
D gene: NA
V gene: TRBV2
J gene: TRBJ1-6
CDR3 protein: CASKAHSPLHF
CDR3 DNA: TGTGCCAGCAAGGCCCATTCACCCCTCCACTTT

clone size: NA
D gene: TRBD1
V gene: TRBV6-1
J gene: TRBJ1-4
CDR3 protein: CASSEAGQGKLFF
CDR3 DNA: TGTGCCAGCAGTGAGGCGGGACAGGGAAAACTGTTTTTT

clone size: NA
D gene: TRBD1
V gene: TRBV7-3
J gene: TRBJ1-2
CDR3 protein: CASSKGQGYGYTF
CDR3 DNA: TGTGCCAGCAGCAAGGGACAGGGATATGGCTACACCTTC

clone size: NA
D gene: TRBD2
V gene: TRBV4-1
J gene: TRBJ2-3
CDR3 protein: CASSPGAGLAGLGTQYF
CDR3 DNA: TGCGCCAGCAGCCCTGGGGCCGGACTAGCGGGGCTCGGTACGCAGTATTTT

clone size: once
D gene: NA
V gene: TRBV7-9
J gene: TRBJ1-4
CDR3 protein: CASSFTGIANEKLFF
CDR3 DNA: TGTGCCAGCAGCTTTACAGGGATCGCTAATGAAAAACTGTTTTTT

clone size: NA
D gene: TRBD1
V gene: TRBV5-1
J gene: TRBJ2-1
CDR3 protein: CASSSEGGYEQFF
CDR3 DNA: TGCGCCAGCAGCTCCGAAGGGGGCTATGAGCAGTTCTTC

clone size: NA
D gene: TRBD1
V gene: TRBV7-9
J gene: TRBJ1-2
CDR3 protein: CASSPGQGYDGYTF
CDR3 DNA: TGTGCCAGCAGCCCCGGACAGGGGTATGATGGCTACACCTTC

clone size: NA
D gene: NA
V gene: TRBV19
J gene: TRBJ1-1
CDR3 protein: CASSIVSNAMNTEAFF
CDR3 DNA: TGTGCCAGTAGTATAGTGAGTAACGCTATGAACACTGAAGCTTTCTTT

clone size: NA
D gene: NA
V gene: TRBV4-1
J gene: TRBJ1-5
CDR3 protein: CASSQLTLNQPQHF
CDR3 DNA: TGCGCCAGCAGCCAATTGACGCTCAATCAGCCCCAGCATTTT

clone size: NA
D gene: TRBD1
V gene: TRBV11-3
J gene: TRBJ2-1
CDR3 protein: CASSLGTGMMVDEQFF
CDR3 DNA: TGTGCCAGCAGCTTGGGGACAGGGATGATGGTGGATGAGCAGTTCTTC

clone size: NA
D gene: NA
V gene: TRBV19
J gene: TRBJ1-1
CDR3 protein: CASSASLGVRTEAFF
CDR3 DNA: TGTGCCAGTAGTGCCTCTCTGGGGGTTAGGACTGAAGCTTTCTTT

clone size: NA
D gene: NA
V gene: TRBV5-1
J gene: TRBJ2-2
CDR3 protein: CASRLGLTSNTGELFF
CDR3 DNA: TGCGCCAGCCGTCTGGGTCTGACCTCCAACACCGGGGAGCTGTTTTTT

clone size: NA
D gene: NA
V gene: TRBV29-1
J gene: TRBJ2-7
CDR3 protein: CSVEIPGRKLGEQYF
CDR3 DNA: TGCAGCGTTGAAATTCCGGGACGGAAGCTCGGCGAGCAGTACTTC

clone size: NA
D gene: NA
V gene: TRBV6-1
J gene: TRBJ1-1
CDR3 protein: CASSDNPGRNTEAFF
CDR3 DNA: TGTGCCAGCAGTGACAACCCGGGGAGGAACACTGAAGCTTTCTTT

clone size: NA
D gene: TRBD1
V gene: TRBV2
J gene: TRBJ1-5
CDR3 protein: CASTKGAQGVGQPQHF
CDR3 DNA: TGTGCCAGCACCAAGGGAGCACAGGGGGTTGGCCAGCCCCAGCATTTT

clone size: NA
D gene: TRBD1
V gene: TRBV11-2
J gene: TRBJ2-3
CDR3 protein: CASSYTGGATDTQYF
CDR3 DNA: TGTGCCAGCAGCTATACAGGGGGCGCGACAGATACGCAGTATTTT

clone size: NA
D gene: TRBD1
V gene: TRBV11-2
J gene: TRBJ1-6
CDR3 protein: CASSSPRGLNSPLHF
CDR3 DNA: TGTGCCAGCAGCTCCCCCAGGGGGCTGAATTCACCCCTCCACTTT

clone size: few
D gene: NA
V gene: TRBV4-1
J gene: TRBJ1-4
CDR3 protein: CASSQEGIGHNEKLFF
CDR3 DNA: TGCGCCAGCAGCCAAGAAGGGATTGGGCATAATGAAAAACTGTTTTTT

clone size: once
D gene: TRBD2
V gene: TRBV29-1
J gene: TRBJ2-1
CDR3 protein: CSVRGGRTDEQFF
CDR3 DNA: TGCAGCGTTCGGGGCGGGAGAACAGATGAGCAGTTCTTC

clone size: NA
D gene: NA
V gene: TRBV6-5
J gene: TRBJ2-5
CDR3 protein: CATRGRGYQETQYF
CDR3 DNA: TGTGCCACCAGGGGCAGGGGCTATCAAGAGACCCAGTACTTC

clone size: NA
D gene: NA
V gene: TRBV19
J gene: TRBJ1-2
CDR3 protein: CASSIGRGYGYTF
CDR3 DNA: TGTGCCAGTAGTATAGGGCGGGGTTATGGCTACACCTTC

clone size: NA
D gene: NA
V gene: TRBV5-1
J gene: TRBJ1-2
CDR3 protein: CASSPTPYGPGYTF
CDR3 DNA: TGCGCCAGCAGCCCGACTCCTTACGGTCCCGGCTACACCTTC

clone size: NA
D gene: TRBD2
V gene: TRBV7-8
J gene: TRBJ2-1
CDR3 protein: CASSPTPHYERGSSYNEQFF
CDR3 DNA: TGTGCCAGCAGCCCTACTCCTCACTACGAGCGGGGTAGCTCCTACAATGAGCAGTTCTTC

clone size: NA
D gene: NA
V gene: TRBV10-1
J gene: TRBJ1-5
CDR3 protein: CASSETLNQPQHF
CDR3 DNA: TGCGCCAGCAGTGAGACGTTAAATCAGCCCCAGCATTTT

clone size: NA
D gene: TRBD2
V gene: TRBV9
J gene: TRBJ2-2
CDR3 protein: CASSALAGGPVTGELFF
CDR3 DNA: TGTGCCAGCAGCGCCCTAGCGGGAGGGCCAGTCACCGGGGAGCTGTTTTTT

clone size: NA
D gene: TRBD2
V gene: TRBV9
J gene: TRBJ2-7
CDR3 protein: CASSVGLADSYEQYF
CDR3 DNA: TGTGCCAGCAGCGTAGGGCTAGCGGACTCCTACGAGCAGTACTTC

clone size: NA
D gene: NA
V gene: TRBV4-1
J gene: TRBJ2-1
CDR3 protein: CASSQALPSSYNEQFF
CDR3 DNA: TGCGCCAGCAGCCAAGCCCTACCGAGCTCCTACAATGAGCAGTTCTTC

clone size: NA
D gene: NA
V gene: TRBV30
J gene: TRBJ1-6
CDR3 protein: CAWSYKHSPLHF
CDR3 DNA: TGTGCCTGGAGTTATAAACACTCACCCCTCCACTTT

clone size: NA
D gene: TRBD2
V gene: TRBV11-1
J gene: TRBJ2-1
CDR3 protein: CASSISGTWQNNEQFF
CDR3 DNA: TGTGCCAGCAGCATTAGCGGGACTTGGCAAAACAATGAGCAGTTCTTC

clone size: NA
D gene: NA
V gene: TRBV9
J gene: TRBJ2-7
CDR3 protein: CASSTLSGGAAEQYF
CDR3 DNA: TGTGCCAGCAGCACCCTTTCAGGGGGGGCGGCTGAGCAGTACTTC

clone size: few
D gene: TRBD1
V gene: TRBV13
J gene: TRBJ1-6
CDR3 protein: CASSYGIGGENSPLHF
CDR3 DNA: TGTGCCAGCAGCTACGGGATAGGGGGCGAAAATTCACCCCTCCACTTT

clone size: NA
D gene: TRBD1
V gene: TRBV5-1
J gene: TRBJ2-1
CDR3 protein: CASSLRTGSGEQFF
CDR3 DNA: TGCGCCAGCAGCTTACGGACAGGGTCGGGTGAGCAGTTCTTC

clone size: NA
D gene: TRBD1
V gene: TRBV30
J gene: TRBJ1-4
CDR3 protein: CAGGTGELLFF
CDR3 DNA: TGTGCCGGTGGGACAGGGGAGTTACTGTTTTTT

clone size: NA
D gene: NA
V gene: TRBV4-2
J gene: TRBJ2-1
CDR3 protein: CASSQTGYEQFF
CDR3 DNA: TGTGCCAGCAGCCAAACAGGGTATGAGCAGTTCTTC

clone size: NA
D gene: NA
V gene: TRBV7-2
J gene: TRBJ1-4
CDR3 protein: CASSLFATNEKLFF
CDR3 DNA: TGTGCCAGCTCTCTCTTTGCAACTAATGAAAAACTGTTTTTT

clone size: NA
D gene: TRBD2
V gene: TRBV28
J gene: TRBJ2-3
CDR3 protein: CASNESGTSGYTQYF
CDR3 DNA: TGTGCCAGCAACGAATCCGGGACTAGCGGTTATACGCAGTATTTT

clone size: NA
D gene: TRBD2
V gene: TRBV7-3
J gene: TRBJ2-3
CDR3 protein: CASSPKLAGAADTQYF
CDR3 DNA: TGTGCCAGCAGCCCGAAACTAGCGGGGGCTGCAGATACGCAGTATTTT

clone size: NA
D gene: NA
V gene: TRBV14
J gene: TRBJ2-3
CDR3 protein: CASSQDLRGTQYF
CDR3 DNA: TGTGCCAGCAGCCAAGATCTTCGAGGTACGCAGTATTTT

clone size: NA
D gene: NA
V gene: TRBV30
J gene: TRBJ2-7
CDR3 protein: CALQKGESYEQYF
CDR3 DNA: TGTGCCCTACAGAAAGGGGAATCCTACGAGCAGTACTTC

clone size: NA
D gene: NA
V gene: TRBV6-5
J gene: TRBJ2-1
CDR3 protein: CASSPLFEQFF
CDR3 DNA: TGTGCCAGCAGTCCGCTATTTGAGCAGTTCTTC

clone size: NA
D gene: TRBD1
V gene: TRBV7-9
J gene: TRBJ1-1
CDR3 protein: CASSIGVRGLGDTEAFF
CDR3 DNA: TGTGCCAGCAGCATAGGGGTCAGGGGGCTCGGTGACACTGAAGCTTTCTTT

clone size: NA
D gene: NA
V gene: TRBV3-1/TRBV3-2
J gene: TRBJ2-7
CDR3 protein: CASSQGAESEQYF
CDR3 DNA: TGTGCCAGCAGCCAAGGGGCGGAGAGCGAGCAGTACTTC